The entry below gives a single T cell receptor (beta chain) sequence along with its context. The sample comes from a study of shared clonotypes between healthy human individuals. The data were produced by immunoSEQ multiplex PCR, yet TCRdb's version contains in-frame clones alone and is incomplete. This table holds around 1.9 million clones, 85% to 95% found once. Naive-designated CD8 cells lacked CD45RO, were positively enriched for CCR7, and omitted terminally differentiated effector memory CD45RA+ cells. The donor cohort consisted entirely of Caucasian adults residing in Nashville, Tennessee. The TCR was taken from a man aged 18 to 35 in good health. Some clones in this sample may be carry-over from other donors' samples. The sample taken for sequencing was naive CD8+ T cells from PBMCs.

The DNA of the CDR3 is TGTGCCAGCAGCTTAGCCTGGGAGTACCAAGAGACCCAGTACTTC. As protein: CASSLAWEYQETQYF. The chain uses TRBV11-2 and TRBJ2-5; D is possibly TRBD2 (5 bases). Deletions cut 1 base from V and 0 bases from J, with 9 bases between. The CDR3 runs 15 residues. Germline CDR1 SGHAT, CDR2 FQNNGV.